This T cell receptor (beta chain) was identified in a study of T-cell reconstitution after alpha-beta-depleted transplantation in children. Construction of the TCRbeta library involved unique molecular identifiers. In TCRdb, the PCR reads were re-called with MiXCR into one record per CDR3 protein. The sample lists tens of thousands of distinct CDR3 sequences, approximately 7.4% occurring once. Looked up from germline, CDR1 is SGHNT and CDR2 is YYREEE (reference sequence). V lost 4 bases to trimming and J lost 4 bases, with 10 bases between them. The CDR3 has 13 amino acids. The chain joins TRBV5-4 to TRBJ2-3; D may be TRBD2 (6 bases). The source is a human donor who donated a stem cell graft to a child with acute lymphoblastic leukemia. This material consisted of PBMCs from the stem cell graft donor, taken from the stem cell graft. The CDR3 spells CASSLERADTQYF. In DNA form, the CDR3 reads TGTGCCAGCAGCCTAGAGCGGGCAGATACGCAGTATTTT.